The 20 T cell receptor beta chains below come from one sample, sequenced in a study of post-analysis software for immune sequencing data. Overall study findings and caveats: Controls had lower frequencies than patients of four or five TRBV segments, which included TRBV5-6, TRBV5-1 and TRBV20-1.

Prepared TCR beta cDNA libraries contained unique molecular identifiers. Using its own MiXCR run on the PCR reads, TCRdb lists one record per CDR3 protein. The profile covers about half a million distinct CDR3 sequences, with approximately 46% appearing a single time and around an eighth taken by the ten largest. These receptors' targets are unknown. The sample consisted of blood. These receptors were collected from a girl between 10 and 17 years old with multiple sclerosis.

V and J are TRBV18 and TRBJ1-2; D is uncertain. CDR3 size: 16 residues. V was shortened by 4 bases and J by 2 bases, with 17 bases between the two germline ends. Per germline, CDR1 KGHSH and CDR2 LQKENI. Here the CDR3 reads CASSLNAPTSNYGYTF. DNA for the CDR3: TGTGCCAGCTCACTCAACGCCCCCACTTCGAACTATGGCTACACCTTC.

This rearrangement joins TRBV5-4 to TRBJ2-1, with 14 bases identical to TRBD2. CDR3 size: 19 residues. From germline, CDR1 is SGHNT and CDR2 YYREEE (reference sequence). Trimming cost V 0 bases and J 6 bases; bases outside gene matches: 11. The CDR3 DNA reads TGTGCCAGCAGCTTGGACATAGGGACTAGCGGGAGTTATATCAATGAGCAGTTCTTC. The encoded protein is CASSLDIGTSGSYINEQFF.

Only a few counts were recorded for this clonotype. V gene TRBV28 combines with J gene TRBJ1-2; no clear D. This CDR3 region has 15 residues. Germline CDR1 reads MDHEN; CDR2 reads SYDVKM. Trimming pared 2 bases from V and 3 bases from J, leaving 13 bases between. This CDR3 is CASSLGIRRDYGYTF. In nucleotides, the CDR3 is TGTGCCAGCAGTTTAGGCATCAGGAGGGACTATGGCTACACCTTC.

This clonotype was counted a few times. CDR3 sequence (DNA): TGTGCCAGCAGCCCTCCTAGGGGGCGGCTAGCGGGATACTACAATGAGCAGTTCTTC. Its protein product is CASSPPRGRLAGYYNEQFF. The chain is built from TRBV9 and TRBJ2-1; 9 bases are a match to TRBD2. The CDR3 loop spans 19 amino acids. The germline gives CDR1 SGDLS, CDR2 YYNGEE. The V segment lost 4 bases and the J segment 3 bases; nucleotides outside the gene matches: 17.

The rearrangement joins TRBV5-6 to TRBJ1-2, with D uncertain. Trimming took 0 bases from V and 2 from J, leaving 8 bases between them. Germline CDR1 SGHDT, CDR2 YYEEEE. The CDR3 runs to 14 residues. CDR3 region: CASSLDLVNYGYTF. In DNA form, the CDR3 reads TGTGCCAGCAGCTTGGACCTTGTCAACTATGGCTACACCTTC.

This clonotype has a handful of counts. This chain joins TRBV4-3 and TRBJ1-4, with a possible D match to TRBD1 (6 bases). Trimming removed 8 bases at V and 8 bases at J, with 15 bases between. This CDR3 region has 13 residues. Per germline, CDR1 LGHNA and CDR2 YSLEER. CDR3 bases: TGCGCCAGCGCAGGGGTGGATGGGGAAAAACTGTTTTTT. It specifies CASAGVDGEKLFF.

The chain is built from TRBV7-2 and TRBJ2-3, with D possibly matching TRBD2 (5 bases). V was trimmed by 1 base and J by 6 bases, leaving 17 bases between them. CDR1 is SGHTA and CDR2 is FQGNSA in the germline V gene. The CDR3 is 16 amino acids. The CDR3 protein is CASSLVGTAGMDTQYF. The CDR3 DNA reads as TGTGCCAGCAGCTTAGTCGGAACCGCGGGCATGGATACGCAGTATTTT.

V and J are TRBV20-1 and TRBJ2-5; 10 bases are shared with TRBD2. There are 16 residues in the CDR3. With V trimmed by 3 bases and J by 4 bases, 11 bases remained unmatched. The germline CDR1 and CDR2 sequences are DFQATT and SNEGSKA (reference sequence). The CDR3 nucleotides read TGCAGTGCTAGTGGGCTAGCGGGAGTCGGGGGAGAGACCCAGTACTTC. This encodes CSASGLAGVGGETQYF.

The chain is built from TRBV20-1 and TRBJ2-1; 9 bases agree with TRBD2. The CDR3 has 15 amino acids. Germline loops: CDR1 DFQATT, CDR2 SNEGSKA (reference sequence). The trim removed 6 bases at V and 7 bases at J, leaving 13 bases unmatched. This CDR3 reads CSAIKVAGGPNEQFF. In nucleotides, the CDR3 is TGCAGTGCCATCAAGGTGGCGGGAGGGCCGAATGAGCAGTTCTTC.

The chain has TRBV29-1 and TRBJ1-1; D is perhaps TRBD1 (6 bases). V was shortened by 1 base and J by 5 bases, with 17 bases between the two germline ends. From germline, CDR1 is SQVTM and CDR2 ANQGSEA. This CDR3 comprises 15 residues. CDR3 loop: CSVEGRGQGWTEAFF. Written as DNA, the CDR3 is TGCAGCGTTGAAGGCCGGGGGCAAGGTTGGACTGAAGCTTTCTTT.

This chain connects TRBV9 to TRBJ2-1, with TRBD2 matching over 7 bases. CDR1 SGDLS and CDR2 YYNGEE come from the germline V gene. CDR3 length equals 16 residues. J was trimmed by 3 bases and V by 0 bases; bases with no gene match: 6. The CDR3 nucleotides read TGTGCCAGCAGCGTAGAGGGCGGGAGCCACTACAATGAGCAGTTCTTC. Its translation is CASSVEGGSHYNEQFF.

The J gene is TRBJ1-1, the V gene TRBV20-1; D gene uncertain. The CDR3 totals 14 residues. Trimming took off 6 bases at V and 3 bases at J, with 17 bases between the two ends. From germline, CDR1 is DFQATT and CDR2 SNEGSKA (reference sequence). CDR3 loop: CSAPRGGYDTEAFF. In DNA, the CDR3 is TGCAGTGCCCCACGAGGAGGGTATGACACTGAAGCTTTCTTT.

This clonotype was observed a handful of times. The chain is built from TRBV20-1 and TRBJ2-7; 10 bases are shared with TRBD1. The CDR3 runs 15 residues. Germline CDR1 reads DFQATT; CDR2 reads SNEGSKA (reference sequence). The V gene end was trimmed by 0 bases and the J gene end by 4 bases; junction bases not matched to a gene: 6. The CDR3 protein is CSARDLGQGIYEQYF. The CDR3, as DNA: TGCAGTGCTAGAGATTTGGGACAGGGGATTTACGAGCAGTACTTC.

The V and J genes are TRBV24-1 and TRBJ2-1; 12 nucleotides line up with TRBD2. Trimming took 5 bases from V and 0 from J; bases not matched to a gene: 7. This CDR3 region has 18 residues. Germline CDR1 is KGHDR and CDR2 is SFDVKD. The CDR3 protein is CATSGLAGEGSSYNEQFF. The DNA of the CDR3 is TGTGCCACCAGTGGACTAGCGGGAGAGGGTAGCTCCTACAATGAGCAGTTCTTC.

The chain employs TRBV27 and TRBJ2-7; 11 nucleotides align to TRBD2. CDR1 MNHEY and CDR2 SMNVEV come from the germline V gene (reference sequence). Trimming took 3 bases from V and 2 from J; bases not matched to a gene: 3. There are 15 residues in the CDR3. DNA for the CDR3: TGTGCCAGCAGTTTCACTAGCGGGGGAACCTACGAGCAGTACTTC. It encodes CASSFTSGGTYEQYF.

The chain couples TRBV20-1 to TRBJ2-1, with D hard to call. With 6 bases removed from V and 0 bases from J, the gap between germline ends came to 15 bases. The CDR3 runs to 15 residues. Per germline, CDR1 DFQATT and CDR2 SNEGSKA (reference sequence). The chain's CDR3 is CSATRSAYSYNEQFF. The CDR3 DNA is TGCAGTGCCACTCGGTCCGCGTACTCCTACAATGAGCAGTTCTTC.

This chain links TRBV29-1 with TRBJ2-3; 9 positions match TRBD2. Trimming at V came to 3 bases and at J to 4 bases, leaving 11 bases not matched to a gene. The CDR3 is 16 residues long. Looked up from germline, CDR1 is SQVTM and CDR2 is ANQGSEA. DNA for the CDR3: TGCAGCGTTGAGAGGTCGGCGGGAGGGAGCGCAGATACGCAGTATTTT. Translation gives CSVERSAGGSADTQYF.

V and J are TRBV20-1 and TRBJ1-5; D unresolved. Germline V gene data show CDR1 as DFQATT and CDR2 as SNEGSKA (reference sequence). Trimming pared 4 bases from V and 2 bases from J, leaving 12 bases between. The CDR3 has 14 amino acids. The CDR3 sequence: CSAKSGKGNQPQHF. In DNA, the CDR3 is TGCAGTGCTAAATCCGGGAAGGGCAATCAGCCCCAGCATTTT.

This CDR3 reads CASSSFRDRGSEPQHF. In DNA, the CDR3 is TGTGCCAGCAGTTCATTCCGGGACAGGGGTAGTGAGCCCCAGCATTTT. V is TRBV5-6 and J is TRBJ1-5; 10 bases line up with TRBD1. The V segment lost 5 bases and the J segment 8 bases; nucleotides outside the gene matches: 13. CDR1 is SGHDT and CDR2 is YYEEEE in the germline V gene. This CDR3 is 16 amino acids long.

This clonotype was seen just once. The rearrangement links TRBV6-5 to TRBJ2-7, with D possibly matching TRBD2 (5 bases). Germline V lookup: CDR1 MNHEY, CDR2 SVGAGI. CDR3 length equals 14 residues. Trimming cost V 2 bases and J 0 bases, with 8 bases left between them. In DNA form, the CDR3 reads TGTGCCAGCAGTTACAGGCGGGCCTCCTACGAGCAGTACTTC. Translated: CASSYRRASYEQYF.